What follows are 32 T cell receptor beta chains derived from one specimen sequenced in a study of blood T cell repertoires in COVID-19. The data were produced by immunoSEQ multiplex PCR, yet TCRdb's version contains in-frame clones alone and is incomplete. The sample has under 300,000 clones, 65% to 90% seen once. Sequencing was done on a sample of peripheral blood. The receptors were sampled from a woman of 80 years or more with active or convalescent COVID-19.

This rearrangement joins TRBV24-1 to TRBJ2-1, with 9 nucleotides matching TRBD2. Germline V gives CDR1 KGHDR, CDR2 SFDVKD. Trimming at V came to 2 bases and at J to 10 bases, leaving 2 bases not matched to a gene. The CDR3 runs to 13 residues. The CDR3 protein is CATSDWTSVEQFF. The DNA of the CDR3 is TGTGCCACCAGTGATTGGACTAGCGTAGAGCAGTTCTTC.

The CDR3 sequence is CASGQVNTEAFF. The CDR3 DNA follows: TGTGCCAGCGGACAGGTGAACACTGAAGCTTTCTTT. This rearrangement joins TRBV28 to TRBJ1-1, with 7 bases aligning to TRBD1. Germline loops: CDR1 MDHEN, CDR2 SYDVKM. The CDR3 totals 12 residues. V lost 8 bases and J lost 0; bases outside the gene matches: 0.

This chain joins TRBV28 and TRBJ1-6, with unresolved D. This CDR3 region has 16 residues. V was pared by 6 bases and J by 4 bases, with 16 bases between. Germline CDR1 MDHEN, CDR2 SYDVKM. The CDR3 here is CASRPVESTYNSPLHF. The DNA for the CDR3 is TGTGCCAGCAGGCCGGTTGAGAGTACTTATAATTCACCCCTCCACTTT.

The chain combines TRBV19 with TRBJ2-2; 13 nucleotides match TRBD2. The germline V gene has CDR1 LNHDA and CDR2 SQIVND (reference sequence). This CDR3 has 14 amino acids. V trimming: 10 bases; J trimming: 5 bases; junction bases outside the gene matches: 4. CDR3 sequence reads: CATRTSGSTGELFF. The CDR3 DNA is TGTGCCACCAGGACTAGCGGGAGTACCGGGGAGCTGTTTTTT. Combining the CDR3 with reference TRBV19 and TRBJ2-2 gives the whole variable domain DGGITQSPKYLFRKEGQNVTLSCEQNLNHDAMYWYRQDPGQGLRLIYYSQIVNDFQKGDIAEGYSVSREKKESFPLTVTSAQKNPTAFYLCATRTSGSTGELFFGEGSRLTVL.

The chain has TRBV10-1 and TRBJ1-2; weak D call: TRBD1 (6 bases). The CDR3 is 13 amino acids. Germline loops: CDR1 WNHNN, CDR2 SYGVQD (reference sequence). Trimming removed 8 bases from V and 5 bases from J, with 15 bases in between. The CDR3 protein is CASSLQGGYGYTF. The CDR3 DNA follows: TGCGCCAGCTCTTTACAGGGAGGGTATGGCTACACCTTC.

The J gene is TRBJ2-7, the V gene TRBV3-1 (or the pseudogene TRBV3-2); 13 nucleotides match TRBD2. In germline, CDR1 is LGHDT, CDR2 YNNKEL (reference sequence). The CDR3 extends over 15 amino acids. Trimming took 5 bases from V and 6 from J; bases not matched to a gene: 7. The CDR3, as DNA: TGTGCCAGCAGCTCGATGACTAGCGGGAGGAGCGAGCAGTACTTC. Protein: CASSSMTSGRSEQYF.

This chain connects TRBV10-3 to TRBJ2-1; D possibly corresponds to TRBD2 (5 bases). This CDR3 spans 12 amino acids. Germline V gives CDR1 ENHRY, CDR2 SYGVKD. V shed 10 bases and J shed 6 bases, with 13 bases lying between them. The CDR3 nucleotides are TGTGCCAGCCTCGGAGGCAGCAATGAGCAGTTCTTC. Translating gives CASLGGSNEQFF.

This chain uses TRBV19 with TRBJ1-6; 9 bases are a match to TRBD1. The V and J ends lost 6 bases and 4 bases, in that order; junction bases with no gene match: 13. The CDR3 contains 18 residues. CDR1 LNHDA and CDR2 SQIVND come from the germline V gene (reference sequence). The CDR3 bases are TGTGCCAGTAGCCACACTCCTTCGGACAGGGGTTATAATTCACCCCTCCACTTT. It yields the protein CASSHTPSDRGYNSPLHF.

The CDR3 DNA follows: TGCGCCAGCAGCTTACGGGGGGACGAGCAGTACTTC. Its translation is CASSLRGDEQYF. V and J are TRBV5-1 and TRBJ2-7; 7 bases are shared with TRBD2. Germline V lookup: CDR1 SGHRS, CDR2 YFSETQ. This CDR3 has 12 amino acids. The junction had 1 base not matched to a gene; V was cut back by 2 bases and J by 5 bases.

This clone was observed a few times. The chain carries TRBV19 and TRBJ1-1; the match to TRBD1 covers 8 bases. Germline loops: CDR1 LNHDA, CDR2 SQIVND (reference sequence). The junction had 8 bases not matched to a gene; V was cut back by 7 bases and J by 4 bases. The CDR3 spans 14 residues. The CDR3 spells CASTQTGVGTEAFF. The CDR3 region has the DNA TGTGCCAGTACCCAGACAGGGGTGGGCACTGAAGCTTTCTTT. Filled out from reference TRBV19 and TRBJ1-1, the complete variable domain reads DGGITQSPKYLFRKEGQNVTLSCEQNLNHDAMYWYRQDPGQGLRLIYYSQIVNDFQKGDIAEGYSVSREKKESFPLTVTSAQKNPTAFYLCASTQTGVGTEAFFGQGTRLTVV.

The gene calls are TRBV9 and TRBJ1-3, with D maybe TRBD1 (6 bases). V was pared by 4 bases and J by 0 bases, with 14 bases between. Germline CDR1 and CDR2: SGDLS and YYNGEE. The CDR3 runs to 16 residues. The CDR3: CASSTQGFLSGNTIYF. The CDR3 DNA follows: TGTGCCAGCAGCACACAGGGATTTCTCTCTGGAAACACCATATATTTT. Full variable domain (missing parts from reference TRBV9 and TRBJ1-3): DSGVTQTPKHLITATGQRVTLRCSPRSGDLSVYWYQQSLDQGLQFLIQYYNGEERAKGNILERFSAQQFPDLHSELNLSSLELGDSALYFCASSTQGFLSGNTIYFGEGSWLTVV.

V is TRBV19 and J is TRBJ1-1; 7 bases map to TRBD1. The V segment lost 6 bases and the J segment 1 base; nucleotides outside the gene matches: 11. This CDR3 contains 16 residues. Germline V CDR1 and CDR2: LNHDA, SQIVND (reference sequence). This CDR3 is CASRGYRGKGNTEAFF. The CDR3 DNA sequence: TGTGCCAGTAGGGGATACAGGGGAAAAGGGAACACTGAAGCTTTCTTT.

The rearrangement uses TRBV4-1 and TRBJ2-7, with a weak D call TRBD2 (6 bases). The CDR3 loop spans 15 amino acids. Trimming cost V 4 bases and J 0 bases, with 13 bases left between them. CDR1 is MGHRA and CDR2 is YSYEKL in the germline V gene. The CDR3 DNA is TGCGCCAGCAGCCCCCTCGGGGGAGGCTCCTACGAGCAGTACTTC. This encodes CASSPLGGGSYEQYF.

Details on this clone: The junction departs from germline at one end; a sequencing error may be responsible. The rearrangement links TRBV5-1 to TRBJ2-3; unclear D gene. Germline CDR1 reads SGHRS; CDR2 reads YFSETQ. The CDR3 totals 16 residues. Here the CDR3 reads CANSLMSRGNTDTQYF. The CDR3 DNA sequence: TGCGCCAACAGCTTGATGTCAAGAGGTAACACAGATACGCAGTATTTT.

The chain employs TRBV7-2 and TRBJ2-5; 10 nucleotides align to TRBD1. The CDR3 runs 18 residues. Germline CDR1 reads SGHTA; CDR2 reads FQGNSA. V was pared by 2 bases and J by 9 bases, with 18 bases of the junction left unmatched. The CDR3 spells CASSLIVVGQGHRVSQYF. CDR3 nucleotide sequence: TGTGCCAGCAGCTTAATAGTTGTGGGACAGGGGCATAGGGTGTCCCAGTACTTC.

This clone was seen a few times. The chain uses TRBV2 and TRBJ1-3, with D hard to call. Germline CDR1 SNHLY, CDR2 FYNNEI. The CDR3 runs to 15 residues. Deletions cut 8 bases from V and 0 bases from J, with 14 bases between. The CDR3 DNA follows: TGTGCCAGCTCCATGGGAGGACTCTCTGGAAACACCATATATTTT. Its translation is CASSMGGLSGNTIYF.

The chain is built from TRBV19 and TRBJ2-7; D gene uncertain. The germline V and J ends were trimmed by 3 bases and 3 bases, with 9 bases remaining between them. This CDR3 has 13 residues. The germline gives CDR1 LNHDA, CDR2 SQIVND (reference sequence). The CDR3, as DNA: TGTGCCAGTAGTATTAGGCACTACTACGAGCAGTACTTC. Translation gives CASSIRHYYEQYF. Using reference TRBV19 and TRBJ2-7 for the parts outside the CDR3, the full variable domain is DGGITQSPKYLFRKEGQNVTLSCEQNLNHDAMYWYRQDPGQGLRLIYYSQIVNDFQKGDIAEGYSVSREKKESFPLTVTSAQKNPTAFYLCASSIRHYYEQYFGPGTRLTVT.

In this sample, this clone turned up a few times. The genes are TRBV24-1 and TRBJ1-2; D possibly corresponds to TRBD1 (6 bases). CDR3 length: 12 residues. Germline-derived CDR1 and CDR2 are KGHDR and SFDVKD. Trimming pared 6 bases from V and 5 bases from J, leaving 9 bases between. DNA of the CDR3: TGTGCCACCAGTCCAGGGGATTATGGCTACACCTTC. Protein: CATSPGDYGYTF.

The chain carries TRBV5-1 and TRBJ2-3, with 15 nucleotides matching TRBD2. Germline-derived CDR1 and CDR2 are SGHRS and YFSETQ. CDR3 length: 17 amino acids. J was trimmed by 1 base and V by 4 bases; bases with no gene match: 4. CDR3 DNA sequence: TGCGCCAGCAGCCTCAGGACTAGCGGGGGGGGCACAGATACGCAGTATTTT. Amino acid sequence: CASSLRTSGGGTDTQYF.

The CDR3 DNA is TGTGCCAGCAGTTTAGCGTGGCGGGGGATAAGTAATTCACCCCTCCACTTT. Protein product: CASSLAWRGISNSPLHF. This chain joins TRBV27 and TRBJ1-6; possible D gene TRBD1, 5 bases. Germline CDR1 is MNHEY and CDR2 is SMNVEV (reference sequence). The CDR3 has 17 residues. V was shortened by 2 bases and J by 6 bases, with 17 bases between the two germline ends.

As DNA, the CDR3 is TGCGCCAGCAGTGTGGAGGACTTTTTTAGGAGACTCCATGGCTACACCTTC. Translated, it gives CASSVEDFFRRLHGYTF. The V call is TRBV10-1, the J call TRBJ1-2; no clear D. The germline V gene encodes CDR1 WNHNN and CDR2 SYGVQD (reference sequence). Trimming shortened V by 4 bases and J by 6 bases, and 24 bases separated the two germline ends. The CDR3 spans 17 residues.

This clone appeared a few times. Other DNA sequences in this specimen translate into the identical CDR3. The chain is built from TRBV5-1 and TRBJ2-7; D not certain. The CDR3 runs 13 residues. The V and J ends lost 0 bases and 0 bases respectively, with 4 bases between them. CDR1 and CDR2 from the germline V gene are SGHRS and YFSETQ. CDR3 protein: CASSLASSYEQYF. The CDR3 DNA follows: TGCGCCAGCAGCTTGGCGAGCTCCTACGAGCAGTACTTC.

The rearrangement joins TRBV28 to TRBJ1-2; weak D call: TRBD1 (5 bases). The germline gives CDR1 MDHEN, CDR2 SYDVKM. The CDR3 has 12 amino acids. The V end lost 5 bases, the J end lost 11 bases, and 15 bases lay between the germline ends. The CDR3 nucleotides are TGTGCCAGCAGTCTAAGCGGGGGAAGATACACCTTC. Encoded protein: CASSLSGGRYTF.

The CDR3 nucleotides are TGTGCCAGCAGCCAAGGTGGGACAGCATACACTGAAGCTTTCTTT. Its protein product is CASSQGGTAYTEAFF. The chain links TRBV3-1 (or the pseudogene TRBV3-2) to TRBJ1-1, with 7 bases lining up with TRBD1. Germline values: CDR1 LGHDT, CDR2 YNNKEL (reference sequence). V lost 1 base and J lost 3; bases outside the gene matches: 5. The CDR3 is 15 amino acids.

The J gene is TRBJ1-3, the V gene TRBV28, with unresolved D. Germline CDR1 MDHEN, CDR2 SYDVKM. The V and J ends lost 8 bases and 7 bases respectively, with 18 bases between them. The CDR3 has 14 amino acids. The CDR3 DNA reads TGTGCCAGCTCCTCCTCCGGGAGAGATAACACCATATATTTT. Its protein product is CASSSSGRDNTIYF.

The V call is TRBV27, the J call TRBJ1-1, with a weak D call TRBD1 (5 bases). This CDR3 region has 14 residues. Germline lookup yields CDR1 MNHEY and CDR2 SMNVEV (reference sequence). The germline V and J ends were trimmed by 1 base and 1 base, with 7 bases remaining between them. The CDR3 nucleotides read TGTGCCAGCAGTTTATTCAGGGCGAACACTGAAGCTTTCTTT. This encodes CASSLFRANTEAFF.

The chain uses TRBV7-9 and TRBJ1-2; perhaps TRBD1 as D (5 bases). The V end lost 0 bases, the J end lost 6 bases, and 8 bases lay between the germline ends. Germline V CDR1 and CDR2: SEHNR, FQNEAQ (reference sequence). The CDR3 totals 13 residues. The CDR3 DNA follows: TGTGCCAGCAGCTTAGCACAGGTGGATGGCTACACCTTC. Encoded protein: CASSLAQVDGYTF.

This clone occurred many times. The chain is built from TRBV5-1 and TRBJ2-1, with D possibly matching TRBD2 (6 bases). Trimming took 6 bases from V and 0 from J, leaving 19 bases between them. The CDR3 is 17 amino acids. CDR1 and CDR2 from the germline V gene are SGHRS and YFSETQ. The chain's CDR3 is CASNPRGAGSSYNEQFF. The CDR3 DNA sequence: TGCGCCAGCAACCCCCGGGGAGCGGGCAGCTCCTACAATGAGCAGTTCTTC.

This chain connects TRBV6-5 to TRBJ1-2; D call uncertain. The CDR3 runs 15 residues. V lost 5 bases to trimming and J lost 5 bases, with 18 bases between them. The germline V gene has CDR1 MNHEY and CDR2 SVGAGI. In nucleotides, the CDR3 is TGTGCCAGCAGTCCGGGGTTGTTGGGGAGATATGGCTACACCTTC. This translates into CASSPGLLGRYGYTF.

The chain is built from TRBV28 and TRBJ2-3; TRBD2 matches 16 bases. From germline, CDR1 is MDHEN and CDR2 SYDVKM. The length of the CDR3 is 18 residues. Trimming took 4 bases from V and 7 from J; bases not matched to a gene: 11. The CDR3 bases are TGTGCCAGCAGTTCCCGTCCGGGACTAGCGGGAGGGCCAAATACGCAGTATTTT. Translated: CASSSRPGLAGGPNTQYF.

V usage is TRBV28 and J usage is TRBJ2-7; 9 nucleotides match TRBD1. J lost 6 bases, V lost 5 bases, and 11 bases had no gene match. This CDR3 contains 15 residues. The germline V gene has CDR1 MDHEN and CDR2 SYDVKM. The DNA for the CDR3 is TGTGCCAGCAGTCCTGGCGGACAGGGGTGGGCCGAGCAGTACTTC. Its protein product is CASSPGGQGWAEQYF. The full variable domain, in which reference TRBV28 and TRBJ2-7 provide the parts outside the CDR3, is DVKVTQSSRYLVKRTGEKVFLECVQDMDHENMFWYRQDPGLGLRLIYFSYDVKMKEKGDIPEGYSVSREKKERFSLILESASTNQTSMYLCASSPGGQGWAEQYFGPGTRLTVT.

The rearrangement joins TRBV6-6 to TRBJ2-1; D is possibly TRBD2 (5 bases). The CDR3 spans 15 residues. Trimming pared 4 bases from V and 0 bases from J, leaving 10 bases between. Germline CDR1 and CDR2: MNHNY and SVGAGI (reference sequence). For the CDR3, the DNA is TGTGCCAGCAGTTTTAGCGCGAGCTCCTACAATGAGCAGTTCTTC. The encoded protein is CASSFSASSYNEQFF.